This T cell receptor (beta chain) was captured in a study of identical twins. Study-level results: There was an excess of low generation probability in the out-of-frame alpha sequences that twins shared. Because invariant MAIT and iNKT cells could be present, zero-insertion analyses could be partly confounded. The abundant beta clonotypes from cord blood had fewer insertions, and memory repertoires had none of this.

TCRdb passed the 5' RACE reads through MiXCR, listing each CDR3 protein once. Among about 530,000 distinct CDR3 sequences listed, approximately 20% were seen once. V lost 5 bases and J lost 5, with 12 bases in between. The germline V gene encodes CDR1 DFQATT and CDR2 SNEGSKA (reference sequence). CDR3 size: 12 residues. A remark on this clonotype: Its antigen is unknown.

The same sample was also studied in work on yellow fever vaccine responses in identical twins.

The sequence derives from a woman between 18 and 29 years old in good health. The V gene is TRBV20-1, the J gene TRBJ1-1; a possible D gene is TRBD1 (6 bases). Material: CD4+ T cells sorted from blood. This chain's CDR3 is CSAAGAYTEAFF. The CDR3 bases are TGCAGTGCTGCGGGGGCATATACTGAAGCTTTCTTT.